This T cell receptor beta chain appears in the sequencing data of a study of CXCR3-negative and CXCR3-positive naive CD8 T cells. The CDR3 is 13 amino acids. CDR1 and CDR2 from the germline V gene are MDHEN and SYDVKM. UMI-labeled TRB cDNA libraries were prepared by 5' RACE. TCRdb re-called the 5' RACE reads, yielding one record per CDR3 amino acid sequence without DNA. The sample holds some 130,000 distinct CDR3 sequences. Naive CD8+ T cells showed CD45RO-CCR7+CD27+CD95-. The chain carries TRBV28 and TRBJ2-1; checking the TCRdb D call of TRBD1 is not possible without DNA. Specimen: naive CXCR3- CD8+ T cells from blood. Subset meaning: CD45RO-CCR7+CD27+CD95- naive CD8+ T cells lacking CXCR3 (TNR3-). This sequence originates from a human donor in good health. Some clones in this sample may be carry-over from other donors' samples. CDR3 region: CATFGAGSNEQFF.